This passage covers 29 T cell receptor beta chains from one sample sequenced in a study of neurological immune-mediated disorders. In TCRdb, the 5' RACE reads were re-called with MiXCR into one record per CDR3 protein. The sample contains 50,000 to 80,000 distinct CDR3 sequences, less than 5.5% of which appear only once. The material sequenced was PBMCs. The receptor set was obtained from a man aged 30-40 years with multiple sclerosis.

This clonotype was seen many times. The rearrangement links TRBV7-6 to TRBJ2-1; possible D gene TRBD2, 5 bases. The germline CDR1 and CDR2 sequences are SGHVS and FNYEAQ. The length of the CDR3 is 13 residues. V shed 5 bases and J shed 9 bases, with 14 bases lying between them. CDR3 in amino acids: CASSPSTSPEQFF. In DNA form, the CDR3 reads TGTGCCAGCAGCCCCAGTACTAGTCCTGAGCAGTTCTTC.

At least ten counts were recorded for this clonotype. This sequence joins TRBV19 and TRBJ1-2; D remains ambiguous. Germline loops: CDR1 LNHDA, CDR2 SQIVND (reference sequence). This CDR3 spans 13 amino acids. V was shortened by 6 bases and J by 4 bases, with 12 bases between the two germline ends. The CDR3 DNA reads as TGTGCCAGTAGGGACCGCCTTGGCTATGGCTACACCTTC. It translates to CASRDRLGYGYTF.

In the case of this clonotype: One junction end does not reproduce the germline sequence, and a read error may be involved. The CDR3 sequence: CASSYTPDQPQHF. CDR3 sequence (DNA): TGTGCCAGTAGTTATACCCCGGATCAGCCCCAGCATTTT. The V gene is TRBV6-5, the J gene TRBJ1-5, with D unclear. Germline CDR1 MNHEY, CDR2 SVGAGI. The CDR3 runs to 13 residues.

The sample holds many counts of this clonotype. The chain couples TRBV20-1 to TRBJ1-2, with D maybe TRBD1 (6 bases). Trimming removed 6 bases from V and 5 bases from J, with 13 bases in between. CDR1 is DFQATT, CDR2 SNEGSKA, per germline (reference sequence). This CDR3 region has 12 residues. The DNA for the CDR3 is TGCAGTGCCACCAGAGGGGGTTATGGCTACACCTTC. Translating gives CSATRGGYGYTF.

This chain connects TRBV6-1 to TRBJ1-5; D not resolved. Per the germline V gene, CDR1 is MNHNS and CDR2 is SASEGT. Trimming took 6 bases from V and 6 from J, leaving 15 bases between them. CDR3 length: 14 residues. CDR3 DNA sequence: TGTGCCAGCAGCCCTTCTACGACTCTTCAGCCCCAGCATTTT. This codes for CASSPSTTLQPQHF.

This clonotype has more than one count but fewer than ten. The V and J genes are TRBV5-6 and TRBJ2-5; 8 bases fit TRBD2. Trimming cost V 3 bases and J 13 bases; bases outside gene matches: 11. The germline V gene encodes CDR1 SGHDT and CDR2 YYEEEE. The CDR3 loop spans 13 amino acids. CDR3 amino acids: CASSSPTGGPLYF. The CDR3 DNA sequence: TGTGCCAGCAGCTCCCCGACGGGGGGGCCGCTGTACTTC.

The chain couples TRBV5-1 to TRBJ1-5, with D tentatively TRBD1 (6 bases). This CDR3 comprises 14 residues. Trimming pared 0 bases from V and 3 bases from J, leaving 7 bases between. Per the germline V gene, CDR1 is SGHRS and CDR2 is YFSETQ. The CDR3 region has the DNA TGCGCCAGCAGCTTGGGGGACAACAATCAGCCCCAGCATTTT. Translating gives CASSLGDNNQPQHF.

This chain uses TRBV10-2 with TRBJ2-1, with 8 bases lining up with TRBD1. CDR1 WSHSY and CDR2 SAAADI come from the germline V gene. The CDR3 extends over 18 amino acids. V lost 6 bases to trimming and J lost 0 bases; unmatched junction nucleotides: 13. The CDR3 here is CASSLPTDRGGSYNEQFF. CDR3 bases: TGCGCCAGCAGCCTTCCTACCGACAGGGGAGGCTCCTACAATGAGCAGTTCTTC.

The rearrangement joins TRBV4-1 to TRBJ2-2, with D perhaps TRBD2 (5 bases). CDR1 and CDR2 from the germline V gene are MGHRA and YSYEKL. V shed 2 bases and J shed 2 bases, with 21 bases lying between them. This CDR3 has 19 amino acids. This chain's CDR3 is CASSQLASSVNFNTGELFF. In DNA form, the CDR3 reads TGCGCCAGCAGCCAACTAGCAAGTTCGGTCAACTTCAACACCGGGGAGCTGTTTTTT.

This clonotype was seen at least ten times. The V and J genes are TRBV4-1 and TRBJ1-6, with 7 bases identical to TRBD1. V gave up 1 base and J gave up 9 bases; unmatched junction bases: 9. This CDR3 comprises 16 residues. Per the germline V gene, CDR1 is MGHRA and CDR2 is YSYEKL. The CDR3 loop is CASSQGQGNGGSPLHF. The CDR3 nucleotides read TGCGCCAGCAGCCAAGGACAGGGAAACGGGGGTTCACCCCTCCACTTT.

The table lists this clonotype with many counts. The chain couples TRBV3-1 to TRBJ1-2, with 7 bases fitting TRBD1. The V and J ends lost 5 bases and 4 bases, in that order; junction bases with no gene match: 7. CDR3 size: 14 residues. The germline gives CDR1 LGHDT, CDR2 YNNKEL (reference sequence). The CDR3 protein is CASSSAGGGYGYTF. In DNA, the CDR3 is TGTGCCAGCAGCTCCGCAGGGGGTGGCTATGGCTACACCTTC.

This chain's CDR3 is CASSFGQLNTEAFF. The CDR3 DNA reads as TGCGCCAGCAGCTTCGGACAGCTGAACACTGAAGCTTTCTTT. The chain has TRBV5-1 and TRBJ1-1; maybe TRBD1 (6 bases). The CDR3 extends over 14 amino acids. The germline V gene has CDR1 SGHRS and CDR2 YFSETQ. Trimming stripped 2 bases from V and 0 bases from J, with 8 bases between.

This clonotype was counted at least ten times. The chain uses TRBV18 and TRBJ1-1; D is ambiguous. This CDR3 has 14 residues. Germline CDR1 and CDR2: KGHSH and LQKENI. Trimming removed 2 bases at V and 1 base at J, with 8 bases between. The CDR3: CASSPNRQNTEAFF. The DNA for the CDR3 is TGTGCCAGCTCACCAAACCGGCAGAACACTGAAGCTTTCTTT.

This clonotype showed up many times. This rearrangement joins TRBV5-1 to TRBJ1-4; D is tentatively TRBD1 or TRBD2 (5 bases each). With the DNA end fitting TRBJ2-2 better, the J assignment may be wrong. The CDR3 totals 13 residues. Germline V gene sequence: CDR1 SGHRS, CDR2 YFSETQ. The CDR3 nucleotides are TGCGCCAGCAGCTCGGGACGAGGAGAGGAGCTGTTTTTT. Its protein product is CASSSGRGEELFF.

This clonotype was detected ten times or more. The chain links TRBV5-5 to TRBJ1-4; D not certain. Germline-derived CDR1 and CDR2 are SGHKS and YYEKEE (reference sequence). V was cut by 4 bases and J by 8 bases, with 9 bases left in between. The CDR3 spans 12 residues. The CDR3 sequence is CASSLDWEKLFF. The CDR3 coding sequence is TGTGCCAGCAGCCTGGATTGGGAAAAACTGTTTTTT.

Of note for this clonotype: One end of the junction does not line up with germline, which may come from a read error. V usage is TRBV15 and J usage is TRBJ1-5; 12 positions agree with TRBD1. This CDR3 spans 16 amino acids. Per the germline V gene, CDR1 is LNHNV and CDR2 is YYDKDF (reference sequence). The CDR3 region is CATSRGGTGGIQPQNF. In DNA form, the CDR3 reads TGTGCCACCAGCAGGGGCGGGACAGGGGGCATTCAGCCCCAGAATTTT.

This clonotype was recorded many times. The J gene is TRBJ2-7, the V gene TRBV10-3; 7 nucleotides agree with TRBD1. CDR1 is ENHRY and CDR2 is SYGVKD in the germline V gene. Trimming took 8 bases from V and 2 from J; bases not matched to a gene: 15. This CDR3 spans 16 amino acids. In nucleotides, the CDR3 is TGTGCCATCTCCGACCCGGGACAGATAGAAGCCTACGAGCAGTACTTC. This codes for CAISDPGQIEAYEQYF.

The table lists this clonotype with many counts. The chain carries TRBV5-1 and TRBJ1-4; no firm D call. The V end was cut by 4 bases, the J end by 6 bases, with 19 bases between. The CDR3 extends over 16 amino acids. Germline-derived CDR1 and CDR2 are SGHRS and YFSETQ. The CDR3 sequence is CASSIDGRLSYEKLFF. CDR3 bases: TGCGCCAGCAGCATTGACGGACGTCTTTCCTATGAAAAACTGTTTTTT.

In its sample, this clonotype was seen a few times. The CDR3 protein is CASSRGPISTEAFF. The CDR3, as DNA: TGCGCCAGCAGCCGGGGACCTATCAGCACTGAAGCTTTCTTT. This chain links TRBV4-1 with TRBJ1-1; D possibly corresponds to TRBD1 (5 bases). The CDR3 has 14 residues. CDR1 is MGHRA, CDR2 YSYEKL, per germline. Deletions cut 4 bases from V and 4 bases from J, with 13 bases between.

This clonotype has a count of ten or more. The chain recombines TRBV10-3 with TRBJ2-3; 7 bases are a match to TRBD2. The germline V gene encodes CDR1 ENHRY and CDR2 SYGVKD. The length of the CDR3 is 16 residues. The V gene end was trimmed by 2 bases and the J gene end by 2 bases; junction bases not matched to a gene: 7. CDR3 sequence: CAISENLAVNTDTQYF. The DNA for the CDR3 is TGTGCCATCAGTGAGAACCTAGCGGTCAACACAGATACGCAGTATTTT.

The table lists this clonotype with many counts. The V gene is TRBV6-5, the J gene TRBJ1-2; D remains unclear. V lost 4 bases, J lost 7 bases, and 16 bases lay in between. Germline CDR1 reads MNHEY; CDR2 reads SVGAGI. The CDR3 runs 14 residues. CDR3 nucleotide sequence: TGTGCCAGCAGTTCTACCCTCAACAGATTTGGCTACACCTTC. Translating it yields CASSSTLNRFGYTF.

This rearrangement joins TRBV4-1 to TRBJ2-3; D possibly corresponds to TRBD1 (5 bases). Per the germline V gene, CDR1 is MGHRA and CDR2 is YSYEKL. The CDR3 has 18 amino acids. Trimming left V 3 bases short and J 3 bases short, with 22 bases between. The CDR3 reads CASSHRAPGIWSTDTQYF. The CDR3 coding sequence is TGCGCCAGCAGCCATCGGGCCCCAGGGATTTGGAGTACAGATACGCAGTATTTT.

Concerning this clonotype itself: This could be a read error, since a much larger clone is one nucleotide away. The chain joins TRBV2 to TRBJ1-4; the D is unclear. This CDR3 spans 14 amino acids. Trimming left V 10 bases short and J 5 bases short, with 17 bases between. The germline V gene encodes CDR1 SNHLY and CDR2 FYNNEI. This CDR3 reads CATKRININEKLFF. CDR3 DNA sequence: TGTGCCACCAAGAGGATAAACATAAATGAAAAACTGTTTTTT.

This clonotype occurred many times. The chain employs TRBV28 and TRBJ1-1; 7 bases fit TRBD1. The CDR3 length is 17 residues. With V trimmed by 1 base and J by 6 bases, 14 bases remained unmatched. The V gene's germline CDR1 is MDHEN and CDR2 SYDVKM. The DNA of the CDR3 is TGTGCCAGCAGTTTATCGGGGACAGACCTGATCGGGGCTGAAGCTTTCTTT. Amino acids: CASSLSGTDLIGAEAFF. The full variable domain, rest sourced from reference TRBV28 and TRBJ1-1, is DVKVTQSSRYLVKRTGEKVFLECVQDMDHENMFWYRQDPGLGLRLIYFSYDVKMKEKGDIPEGYSVSREKKERFSLILESASTNQTSMYLCASSLSGTDLIGAEAFFGQGTRLTVV.

At least ten counts were recorded for this clonotype. The rearrangement uses TRBV5-1 and TRBJ1-2, with D possibly matching TRBD1 (5 bases). Germline V gene lookup returns CDR1 SGHRS and CDR2 YFSETQ. The CDR3 spans 14 residues. V lost 0 bases, J lost 0 bases, and 6 bases lay in between. CDR3 amino acids: CASSLGTSNYGYTF. Here the CDR3 DNA reads TGCGCCAGCAGCTTGGGGACATCTAACTATGGCTACACCTTC.

This clonotype occurred many times. V gene TRBV5-1 combines with J gene TRBJ2-5; D may be TRBD2 (5 bases). The CDR3 has 14 amino acids. V shed 4 bases and J shed 4 bases, with 14 bases lying between them. Germline V gives CDR1 SGHRS, CDR2 YFSETQ. CDR3 amino acids: CASSPGVTGETQYF. In nucleotides, the CDR3 is TGCGCCAGCAGCCCCGGGGTCACGGGAGAGACCCAGTACTTC.

This clonotype was picked up a small number of times. The chain employs TRBV20-1 and TRBJ2-7, with unresolved D. The V gene's germline CDR1 is DFQATT and CDR2 SNEGSKA (reference sequence). The CDR3 runs 14 residues. V was trimmed by 5 bases and J by 0 bases, leaving 14 bases between them. The CDR3: CSAAGRRFSYEQYF. CDR3 DNA: TGCAGTGCTGCCGGAAGACGCTTCTCCTACGAGCAGTACTTC.

The sample holds a few counts of this clonotype. The rearrangement joins TRBV5-1 to TRBJ2-3; unclear D gene. This CDR3 region has 13 residues. Germline-derived CDR1 and CDR2 are SGHRS and YFSETQ. Trimming cost V 2 bases and J 3 bases, with 7 bases left between them. CDR3 DNA sequence: TGCGCCAGCAGCTTCAGGTTTACAGATACGCAGTATTTT. This encodes CASSFRFTDTQYF.

A few counts support this clonotype. One end of the junction fails to match germline, which may point to a read error. The V gene is TRBV20-1, the J gene TRBJ1-5; D gene ambiguous. The CDR3 length is 14 residues. Germline loops: CDR1 DFQATT, CDR2 SNEGSKA (reference sequence). The CDR3 here is CSANGVQLNQPQNF. CDR3 coding DNA: TGCAGTGCTAACGGGGTGCAGCTTAATCAGCCCCAGAATTTT.